The 21 T cell receptor beta chains listed next were all sequenced from one sample in a study of blood T cell repertoires in COVID-19. Profiling relied on immunoSEQ multiplex PCR, and the TCRdb table lists in-frame clones only, not all of them. The sample holds some 300,000 clones; over 85% are singletons and the top ten take roughly a tenth. Material: PBMCs or T cells enriched from blood (not recorded which). These receptors were obtained from a young woman who had recovered from COVID-19.

This chain joins TRBV4-2 and TRBJ2-1; 13 positions agree with TRBD2. CDR1 and CDR2 (germline): LGHNA, YNFKEQ. Trimming cost V 2 bases and J 9 bases; bases outside gene matches: 10. CDR3 length equals 17 residues. CDR3 sequence: CASSQKTGLAGMGEQFF. The CDR3 region has the DNA TGTGCCAGCAGCCAAAAAACGGGACTAGCGGGAATGGGTGAGCAGTTCTTC.

The CDR3, as DNA: TGTGCCAGTGGGCAGGCCTTTGATCAGCCCCAGCATTTT. It specifies CASGQAFDQPQHF. The V gene is TRBV7-2, the J gene TRBJ1-5; D is undetermined. Germline assignment: CDR1 SGHTA and CDR2 FQGNSA. Trimming removed 9 bases from V and 5 bases from J, with 14 bases in between. The CDR3 runs to 13 residues.

The V and J genes are TRBV6-5 and TRBJ1-4; no reliable D call. CDR1 and CDR2 (germline): MNHEY, SVGAGI. V was pared by 3 bases and J by 7 bases, with 15 bases between. This CDR3 comprises 15 residues. CDR3 in amino acids: CASSYMPGSSEKLFF. The CDR3 DNA reads as TGTGCCAGCAGTTATATGCCCGGGAGTAGTGAAAAACTGTTTTTT.

The chain uses TRBV19 and TRBJ1-4; 9 positions match TRBD1. This CDR3 region has 17 residues. The V segment lost 5 bases and the J segment 7 bases; nucleotides outside the gene matches: 14. From germline, CDR1 is LNHDA and CDR2 SQIVND (reference sequence). The CDR3 DNA sequence: TGTGCCAGTAGTCCGGCGCGATCGACAGGGGGGCGTGAAAAACTGTTTTTT. Its translation is CASSPARSTGGREKLFF. Based on the CDR3 plus reference TRBV19 and TRBJ1-4, the full variable domain is DGGITQSPKYLFRKEGQNVTLSCEQNLNHDAMYWYRQDPGQGLRLIYYSQIVNDFQKGDIAEGYSVSREKKESFPLTVTSAQKNPTAFYLCASSPARSTGGREKLFFGSGTQLSVL.

The rearrangement links TRBV6-6 to TRBJ2-2, with a weak D call TRBD2 (5 bases). CDR1 and CDR2 (germline): MNHNY, SVGAGI (reference sequence). Deletions cut 0 bases from V and 5 bases from J, with 13 bases between. This CDR3 has 16 residues. The CDR3 nucleotides are TGTGCCAGCAGTTACTCGATCGGACTCCAGACCGGGGAGCTGTTTTTT. It translates to CASSYSIGLQTGELFF.

This chain uses TRBV7-9 with TRBJ1-4; 10 nucleotides agree with TRBD1. The V gene's germline CDR1 is SEHNR and CDR2 FQNEAQ (reference sequence). V trimming: 4 bases; J trimming: 5 bases; junction bases outside the gene matches: 1. The CDR3 loop spans 14 amino acids. The DNA for the CDR3 is TGTGCCAGCAGCTCGGGACAGGGGAATGAAAAACTGTTTTTT. It translates to CASSSGQGNEKLFF.

The chain employs TRBV4-2 and TRBJ2-3; 8 bases are shared with TRBD2. CDR3 length: 17 amino acids. The V gene end was trimmed by 0 bases and the J gene end by 4 bases; junction bases not matched to a gene: 9. Germline CDR1 is LGHNA and CDR2 is YNFKEQ. The CDR3 DNA reads as TGTGCCAGCAGCCAAGACGGGGGGACTAGTCCCCCAGATACGCAGTATTTT. This codes for CASSQDGGTSPPDTQYF.

CDR3 bases: TGTGCCAGCAGCCAAGTCGTGGAGGGACAGGGTCCAGATACGCAGTATTTT. This gives the protein CASSQVVEGQGPDTQYF. The chain uses TRBV4-2 and TRBJ2-3, with TRBD1 matching over 9 bases. This CDR3 region has 17 residues. Germline trimming cut 1 base from V and 4 bases from J; bases unmatched to any gene: 9. Per germline, CDR1 LGHNA and CDR2 YNFKEQ.

The chain is built from TRBV7-9 and TRBJ2-7, with 10 bases aligning to TRBD1. The trim removed 0 bases at V and 9 bases at J, leaving 2 bases unmatched. Germline CDR1 reads SEHNR; CDR2 reads FQNEAQ (reference sequence). The CDR3 runs 13 residues. CDR3: CASSLATGGGQYF. The CDR3 DNA is TGTGCCAGCAGCTTAGCGACAGGGGGCGGGCAGTACTTC. Filled out from reference TRBV7-9 and TRBJ2-7, the complete variable domain reads DTGVSQNPRHKITKRGQNVTFRCDPISEHNRLYWYRQTLGQGPEFLTYFQNEAQLEKSRLLSDRFSAERPKGSFSTLEIQRTEQGDSAMYLCASSLATGGGQYFGPGTRLTVT.

The J gene is TRBJ2-7, the V gene TRBV11-2; maybe TRBD2 (6 bases). This CDR3 spans 14 amino acids. The ends were cut back, 0 bases at V and 10 bases at J, with 16 bases in the middle. Germline V gene lookup returns CDR1 SGHAT and CDR2 FQNNGV. CDR3 bases: TGTGCCAGCAGCTTAGATCCTTCGGCGGGACCCCAGTACTTC. Its protein is CASSLDPSAGPQYF.

V usage is TRBV7-6 and J usage is TRBJ2-5; the match to TRBD1 covers 7 bases. J gave up 2 bases and V 3 bases, and 3 bases lay outside the gene matches. The length of the CDR3 is 14 residues. Germline values: CDR1 SGHVS, CDR2 FNYEAQ. CDR3 nucleotide sequence: TGTGCCAGCAGCTTTGGGACAGTTCAAGAGACCCAGTACTTC. Protein product: CASSFGTVQETQYF. Drawing the rest from reference TRBV7-6 and TRBJ2-5, the complete variable domain is GAGVSQSPRYKVTKRGQDVALRCDPISGHVSLYWYRQALGQGPEFLTYFNYEAQQDKSGLPNDRFSAERPEGSISTLTIQRTEQRDSAMYRCASSFGTVQETQYFGPGTRLLVL.

This clone showed up just once. The chain combines TRBV6-6 with TRBJ1-1; no firm D call. The CDR3 totals 11 residues. The V gene's germline CDR1 is MNHNY and CDR2 SVGAGI (reference sequence). V lost 6 bases and J 6 bases, leaving 8 bases between the germline ends. The CDR3 reads CASSTSAEAFF. CDR3 DNA: TGTGCCAGCAGCACAAGCGCTGAAGCTTTCTTT.

The chain combines TRBV7-6 with TRBJ1-1; 7 bases align to TRBD1. Germline V gene data show CDR1 as SGHVS and CDR2 as FNYEAQ. The CDR3 has 16 residues. The V gene end was trimmed by 0 bases and the J gene end by 2 bases; junction bases not matched to a gene: 6. CDR3: CASSLAGTALNTEAFF. The CDR3 nucleotides are TGTGCCAGCAGCTTAGCGGGGACAGCTTTAAACACTGAAGCTTTCTTT.

The J gene is TRBJ2-5, the V gene TRBV14; D is undetermined. Germline loops: CDR1 SGHDN, CDR2 FVKESK. V shed 4 bases and J shed 0 bases, with 3 bases lying between them. The CDR3 has 12 residues. Written as DNA, the CDR3 is TGTGCCAGCAGCCTAAACCAAGAGACCCAGTACTTC. It codes for CASSLNQETQYF.

The chain is built from TRBV7-9 and TRBJ1-1; D is uncertain. The germline V gene encodes CDR1 SEHNR and CDR2 FQNEAQ (reference sequence). This CDR3 has 13 amino acids. Between the trimmed V and J ends, which lost 10 bases and 1 base, there was a span of 13 bases. Here the CDR3 reads CATTSTQNTEAFF. Written as DNA, the CDR3 is TGTGCCACCACTAGCACCCAGAACACTGAAGCTTTCTTT.

The chain joins TRBV11-2 to TRBJ1-1, with D maybe TRBD1 (6 bases). The V and J ends lost 5 bases and 1 base respectively, with 11 bases between them. The CDR3 has 14 residues. The germline V gene encodes CDR1 SGHAT and CDR2 FQNNGV. The CDR3 DNA reads TGTGCCAGCAGCCCCAGGGGATGGAACACTGAAGCTTTCTTT. Its translation: CASSPRGWNTEAFF.

The chain employs TRBV18 and TRBJ2-2; D perhaps matches TRBD1 (8 bases). CDR1 is KGHSH and CDR2 is LQKENI in the germline V gene. Trimming pared 2 bases from V and 3 bases from J, leaving 13 bases between. The CDR3 consists of 16 residues. The CDR3: CASSPRTGRDTGELFF. The CDR3, as DNA: TGTGCCAGCTCACCAAGGACAGGGAGGGACACCGGGGAGCTGTTTTTT.

The V gene is TRBV19, the J gene TRBJ2-1; TRBD2 aligns across 11 bases. V lost 9 bases and J lost 7; bases outside the gene matches: 17. Germline CDR1 LNHDA, CDR2 SQIVND (reference sequence). The CDR3 consists of 17 residues. The CDR3 region is CASRDRLTSGSRNEQFF. CDR3 sequence (DNA): TGTGCCAGCCGAGACAGACTTACTAGCGGGAGTAGGAATGAGCAGTTCTTC.

The rearrangement joins TRBV4-1 to TRBJ2-1; 7 positions agree with TRBD2. Trimming at V came to 5 bases and at J to 3 bases, leaving 4 bases not matched to a gene. The V gene's germline CDR1 is MGHRA and CDR2 YSYEKL. The CDR3 totals 14 residues. CDR3: CASSVSSGYNEQFF. The CDR3 DNA reads TGCGCCAGCAGCGTATCTAGCGGCTACAATGAGCAGTTCTTC.

This chain connects TRBV3-1 (or the pseudogene TRBV3-2) to TRBJ1-1; 12 nucleotides align to TRBD1. Trimming cost V 6 bases and J 4 bases; bases outside gene matches: 18. The CDR3 is made up of 19 amino acids. The germline CDR1 and CDR2 sequences are LGHDT and YNNKEL (reference sequence). The CDR3 nucleotides read TGTGCCAGCAGACATGGACGTCCGGGACAGGGGGCAATCGGCACTGAAGCTTTCTTT. This codes for CASRHGRPGQGAIGTEAFF.

This CDR3 reads CASSQAVAQPLHF. CDR3 coding DNA: TGTGCCAGCAGCCAAGCGGTTGCTCAACCCCTCCACTTT. The J gene is TRBJ1-6, the V gene TRBV4-2; D is ambiguous. The germline V gene has CDR1 LGHNA and CDR2 YNFKEQ. V was shortened by 1 base and J by 12 bases, with 10 bases between the two germline ends. This CDR3 comprises 13 residues.